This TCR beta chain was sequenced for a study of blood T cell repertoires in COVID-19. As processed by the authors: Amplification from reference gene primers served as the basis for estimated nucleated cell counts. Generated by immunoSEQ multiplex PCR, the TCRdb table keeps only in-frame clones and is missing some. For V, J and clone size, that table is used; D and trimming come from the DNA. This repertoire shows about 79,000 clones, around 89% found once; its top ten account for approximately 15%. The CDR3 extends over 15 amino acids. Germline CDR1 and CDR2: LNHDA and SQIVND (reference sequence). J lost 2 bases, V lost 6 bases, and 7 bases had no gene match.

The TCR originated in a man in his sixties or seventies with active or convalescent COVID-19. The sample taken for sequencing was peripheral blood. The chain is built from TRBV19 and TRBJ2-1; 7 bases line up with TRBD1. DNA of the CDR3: TGTGCCAGTAGCCGTGGCAGGGGGACCTACAATGAGCAGTTCTTC. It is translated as CASSRGRGTYNEQFF.